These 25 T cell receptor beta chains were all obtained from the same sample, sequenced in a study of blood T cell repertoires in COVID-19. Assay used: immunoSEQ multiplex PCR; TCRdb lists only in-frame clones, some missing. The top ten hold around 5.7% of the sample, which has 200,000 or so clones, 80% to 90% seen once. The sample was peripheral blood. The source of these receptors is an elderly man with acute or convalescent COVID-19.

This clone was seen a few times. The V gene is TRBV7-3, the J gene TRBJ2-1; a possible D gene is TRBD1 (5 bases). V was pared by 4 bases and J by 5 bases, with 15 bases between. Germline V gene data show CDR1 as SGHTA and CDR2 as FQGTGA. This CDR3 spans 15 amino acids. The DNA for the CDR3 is TGTGCCAGCAGCTCCCTCTCAGGGTTGCACAATGAGCAGTTCTTC. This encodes CASSSLSGLHNEQFF.

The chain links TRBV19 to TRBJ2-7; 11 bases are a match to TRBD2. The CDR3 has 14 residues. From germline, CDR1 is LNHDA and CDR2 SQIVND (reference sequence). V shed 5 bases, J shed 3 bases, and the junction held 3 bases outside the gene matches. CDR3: CASSPGTSGYEQYV. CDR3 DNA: TGTGCCAGTAGTCCCGGGACTAGCGGCTACGAGCAGTACGTC.

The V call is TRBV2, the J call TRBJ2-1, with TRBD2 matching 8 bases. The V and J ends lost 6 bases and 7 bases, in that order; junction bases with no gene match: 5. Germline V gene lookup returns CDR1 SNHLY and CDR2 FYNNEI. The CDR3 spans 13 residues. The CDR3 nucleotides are TGTGCCAGCAGAGCGGGAGTGTTGAATGAGCAGTTCTTC. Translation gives CASRAGVLNEQFF.

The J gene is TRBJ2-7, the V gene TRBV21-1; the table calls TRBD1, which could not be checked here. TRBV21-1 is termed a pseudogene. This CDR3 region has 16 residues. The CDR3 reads CASSKADRGRSYEQYV. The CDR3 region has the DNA TGTGCCAGCAGCAAAGCAGACAGGGGGAGGTCCTACGAGCAGTACGTC.

Written as DNA, the CDR3 is TGTGCCATTGGGGGGGGAGGTCAGCCCCAGCATTTT. Protein sequence: CAIGGGGQPQHF. V and J are TRBV7-9 and TRBJ1-5; a possible D gene is TRBD1 (5 bases). The germline gives CDR1 SEHNR, CDR2 FQNEAQ (reference sequence). Between the trimmed V and J ends, which lost 10 bases and 6 bases, there was a span of 13 bases. CDR3 length: 12 amino acids.

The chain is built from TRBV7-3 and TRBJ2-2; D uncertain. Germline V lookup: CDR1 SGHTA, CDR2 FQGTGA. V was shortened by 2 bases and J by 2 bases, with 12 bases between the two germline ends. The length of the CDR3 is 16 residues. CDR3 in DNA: TGTGCCAGCAGCTTATCGCGCGAAGCCAACACCGGGGAGCTGTTTTTT. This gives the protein CASSLSREANTGELFF.

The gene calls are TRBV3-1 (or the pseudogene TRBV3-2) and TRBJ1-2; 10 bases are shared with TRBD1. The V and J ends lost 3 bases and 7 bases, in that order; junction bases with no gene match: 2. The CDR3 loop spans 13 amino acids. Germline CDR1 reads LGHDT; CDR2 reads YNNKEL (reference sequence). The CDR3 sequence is CASSHRDRGGYTF. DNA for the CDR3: TGTGCCAGCAGCCACCGGGACAGGGGTGGCTACACCTTC.

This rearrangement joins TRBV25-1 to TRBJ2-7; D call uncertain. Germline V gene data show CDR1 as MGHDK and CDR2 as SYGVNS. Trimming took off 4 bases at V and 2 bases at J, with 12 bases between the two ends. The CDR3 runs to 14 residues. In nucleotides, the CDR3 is TGTGCCAGCAGTGGTACAGCCCCACCCTACGAGCAGTACTTC. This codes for CASSGTAPPYEQYF.

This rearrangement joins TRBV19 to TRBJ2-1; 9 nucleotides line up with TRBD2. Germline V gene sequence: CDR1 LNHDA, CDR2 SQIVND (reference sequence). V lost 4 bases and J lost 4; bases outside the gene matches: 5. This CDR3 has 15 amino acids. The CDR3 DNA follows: TGTGCCAGTAGTAATAGCGGGAGACGGTACAATGAGCAGTTCTTC. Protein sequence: CASSNSGRRYNEQFF.

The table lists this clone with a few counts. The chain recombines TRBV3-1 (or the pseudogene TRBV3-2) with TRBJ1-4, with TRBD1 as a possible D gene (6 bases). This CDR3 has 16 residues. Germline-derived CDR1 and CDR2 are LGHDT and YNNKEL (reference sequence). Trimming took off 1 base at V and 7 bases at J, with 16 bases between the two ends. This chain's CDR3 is CASSQVGEGVSEKLFF. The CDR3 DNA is TGTGCCAGCAGCCAAGTGGGCGAGGGGGTGAGTGAAAAACTGTTTTTT.

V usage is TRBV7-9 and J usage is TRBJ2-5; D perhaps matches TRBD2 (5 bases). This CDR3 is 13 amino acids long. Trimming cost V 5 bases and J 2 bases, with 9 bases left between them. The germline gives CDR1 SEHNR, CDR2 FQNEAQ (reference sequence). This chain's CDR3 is CASSRSVQETQYF. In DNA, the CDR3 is TGTGCCAGCAGCCGTAGCGTACAAGAGACCCAGTACTTC.

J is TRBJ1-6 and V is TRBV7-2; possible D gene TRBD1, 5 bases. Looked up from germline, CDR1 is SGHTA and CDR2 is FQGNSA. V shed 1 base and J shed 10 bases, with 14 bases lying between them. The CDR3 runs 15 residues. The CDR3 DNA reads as TGTGCCAGCAGCTTAGGGTCGGGGGAAGGGTCACCCCTCCACTTT. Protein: CASSLGSGEGSPLHF.

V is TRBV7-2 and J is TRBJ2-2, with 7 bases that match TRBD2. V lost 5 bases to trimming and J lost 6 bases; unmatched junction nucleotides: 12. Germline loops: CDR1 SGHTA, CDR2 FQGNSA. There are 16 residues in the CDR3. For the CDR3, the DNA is TGTGCCAGCAGCCCATTCGTGAGCGGGAAGGCCGGGGAGCTGTTTTTT. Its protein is CASSPFVSGKAGELFF.

The CDR3 spells CATAGQADTGELFF. The CDR3 DNA reads as TGTGCCACCGCGGGGCAGGCCGACACCGGGGAGCTGTTTTTT. This rearrangement joins TRBV24-1 to TRBJ2-2; D is possibly TRBD2 (6 bases). The CDR3 has 14 residues. Germline CDR1 and CDR2: KGHDR and SFDVKD. Between the trimmed V and J ends, which lost 9 bases and 3 bases, there was a span of 13 bases.

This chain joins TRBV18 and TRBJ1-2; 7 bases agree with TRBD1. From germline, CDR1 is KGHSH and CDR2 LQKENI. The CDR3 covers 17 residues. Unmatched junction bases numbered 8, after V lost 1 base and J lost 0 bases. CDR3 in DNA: TGTGCCAGCTCACCACAGGCCAGGGGGACGTCTAACTATGGCTACACCTTC. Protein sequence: CASSPQARGTSNYGYTF.

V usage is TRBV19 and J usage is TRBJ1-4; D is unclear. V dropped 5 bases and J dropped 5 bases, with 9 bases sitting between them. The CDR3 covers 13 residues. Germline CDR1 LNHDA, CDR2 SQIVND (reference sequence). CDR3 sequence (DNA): TGTGCCAGTAGTCGTAACAGAAATGAAAAACTGTTTTTT. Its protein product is CASSRNRNEKLFF.

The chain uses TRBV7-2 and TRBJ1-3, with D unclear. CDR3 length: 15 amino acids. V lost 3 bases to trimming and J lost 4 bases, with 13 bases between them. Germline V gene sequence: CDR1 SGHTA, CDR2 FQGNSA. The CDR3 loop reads CASSFEGSGGNTIYF. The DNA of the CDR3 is TGTGCCAGCAGCTTTGAGGGTTCAGGAGGAAACACCATATATTTT.

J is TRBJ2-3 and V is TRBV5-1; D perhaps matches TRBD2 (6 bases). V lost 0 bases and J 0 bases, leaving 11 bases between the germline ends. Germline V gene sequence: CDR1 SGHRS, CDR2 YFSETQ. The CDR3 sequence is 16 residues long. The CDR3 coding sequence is TGCGCCAGCAGCTTGGGTATAGCGGCAAGCACAGATACGCAGTATTTT. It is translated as CASSLGIAASTDTQYF.

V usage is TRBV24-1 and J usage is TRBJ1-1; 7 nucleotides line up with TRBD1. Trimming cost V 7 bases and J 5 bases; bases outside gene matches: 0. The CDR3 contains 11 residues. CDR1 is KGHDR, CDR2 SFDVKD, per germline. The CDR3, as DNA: TGTGCCACCAGCAGGGGGACTGAAGCTTTCTTT. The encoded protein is CATSRGTEAFF.

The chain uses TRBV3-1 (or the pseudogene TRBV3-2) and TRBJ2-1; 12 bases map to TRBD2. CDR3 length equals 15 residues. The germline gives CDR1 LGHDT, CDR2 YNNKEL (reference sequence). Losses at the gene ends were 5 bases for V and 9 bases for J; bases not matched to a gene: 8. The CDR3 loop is CASSIGTSGRGEQFF. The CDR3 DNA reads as TGTGCCAGCAGCATCGGGACTAGCGGGCGCGGTGAGCAGTTCTTC.

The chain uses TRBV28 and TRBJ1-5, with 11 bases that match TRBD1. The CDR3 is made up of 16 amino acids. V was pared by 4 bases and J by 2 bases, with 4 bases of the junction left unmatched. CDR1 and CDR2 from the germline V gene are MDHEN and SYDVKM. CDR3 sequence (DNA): TGTGCCAGCAGTTGGGGGACAGGGGGAGGCAATCAGCCCCAGCATTTT. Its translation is CASSWGTGGGNQPQHF. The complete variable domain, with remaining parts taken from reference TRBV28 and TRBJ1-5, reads DVKVTQSSRYLVKRTGEKVFLECVQDMDHENMFWYRQDPGLGLRLIYFSYDVKMKEKGDIPEGYSVSREKKERFSLILESASTNQTSMYLCASSWGTGGGNQPQHFGDGTRLSIL.

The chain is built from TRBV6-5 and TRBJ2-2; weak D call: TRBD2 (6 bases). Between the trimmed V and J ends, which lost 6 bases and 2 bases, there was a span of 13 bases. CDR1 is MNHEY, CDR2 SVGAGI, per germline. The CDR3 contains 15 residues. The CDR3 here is CASSRAGINTGELFF. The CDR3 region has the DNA TGTGCCAGCAGCCGGGCGGGAATCAACACCGGGGAGCTGTTTTTT.

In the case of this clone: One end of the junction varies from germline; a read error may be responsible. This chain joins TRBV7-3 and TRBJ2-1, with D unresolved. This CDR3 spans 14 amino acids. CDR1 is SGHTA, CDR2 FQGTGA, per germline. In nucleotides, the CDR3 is TGTGCCAGCAGCTTAAACCCGACTGCTTCCCCGCTGCTCTTC. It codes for CASSLNPTASPLLF.

The CDR3 protein is CASSKHGTSGTYEQYF. The CDR3 nucleotides read TGTGCCAGCAGCAAACACGGGACTAGCGGCACCTACGAGCAGTACTTC. The genes are TRBV9 and TRBJ2-7, with TRBD2 matching 11 bases. The CDR3 runs 16 residues. Germline V lookup: CDR1 SGDLS, CDR2 YYNGEE. The V and J ends lost 4 bases and 2 bases, in that order; junction bases with no gene match: 8.

The CDR3 bases are TGTGCCAGTAGTATTGGCCTCCAGGGGTACGAGCAGTACTTC. This codes for CASSIGLQGYEQYF. The chain couples TRBV19 to TRBJ2-7; D is possibly TRBD1 (6 bases). V lost 3 bases and J lost 4, with 13 bases in between. The CDR3 sequence is 14 residues long. From germline, CDR1 is LNHDA and CDR2 SQIVND (reference sequence).